Each of the 23 T cell receptor beta chains below was sequenced from the same sample in a study of cytomegalovirus exposure and HLA in healthy donors. It was with 60 Vbeta and 13 Jbeta primers that the PCR ran. Some clones are missing from TCRdb's copy, which holds only in-frame ones; the method was immunoSEQ multiplex PCR. The sample has about 130,000 clones; 75% are singletons. The specimen was PBMCs. These receptors were obtained from a woman aged 45-59 years in good health and CMV-seronegative.

This clone was picked up a small number of times. The chain has TRBV2 and TRBJ2-3; D not resolved. V dropped 4 bases and J dropped 2 bases, with 4 bases sitting between them. This CDR3 contains 12 residues. CDR1 is SNHLY and CDR2 is FYNNEI in the germline V gene. The CDR3 reads CASSVNTDTQYF. CDR3 nucleotides: TGTGCCAGCAGTGTAAACACAGATACGCAGTATTTT.

This clone was detected a few times. The chain employs TRBV7-3 and TRBJ2-1; tentative D call: TRBD1 (5 bases). V lost 3 bases and J lost 8, with 17 bases in between. Germline V CDR1 and CDR2: SGHTA, FQGTGA. This CDR3 has 15 residues. The CDR3, as DNA: TGTGCCAGCAGCTTCGCGATTACAGGATACGATGAGCAGTTCTTC. Protein product: CASSFAITGYDEQFF.

On this clone: One end of the junction does not line up with germline, which may come from a read error. The CDR3 nucleotides are TGTGCTAGCAGCTTAGGGCCTAGCGGGGCCTACGAGCAGTACTTC. Amino acids: CASSLGPSGAYEQYF. The chain carries TRBV7-7 and TRBJ2-7; 9 bases are shared with TRBD2. The CDR3 loop spans 15 amino acids. Germline CDR1 SSHAT, CDR2 FNYEAQ (reference sequence). The variable domain in full, with the rest retrieved from reference TRBV7-7 and TRBJ2-7, is GAGVSQSPRYKVTKRGQDVTLRCDPISSHATLYWYQQALGQGPEFLTYFNYEAQPDKSGLPSDRFSAERPEGSISTLTIQRTEQRDSAMYRCASSLGPSGAYEQYFGPGTRLTVT.

V and J are TRBV27 and TRBJ2-1; tentative D call: TRBD1 (6 bases). Germline CDR1 reads MNHEY; CDR2 reads SMNVEV (reference sequence). The V end was cut by 2 bases, the J end by 3 bases, with 17 bases between. This CDR3 has 17 amino acids. The CDR3 loop reads CASSLRGVGDNYNEQFF. CDR3 in DNA: TGTGCCAGCAGTTTAAGAGGGGTTGGGGACAACTACAATGAGCAGTTCTTC.

V usage is TRBV19 and J usage is TRBJ1-4, with 7 bases identical to TRBD1. V lost 7 bases to trimming and J lost 8 bases; unmatched junction nucleotides: 7. This CDR3 is 13 amino acids long. Germline V gene data show CDR1 as LNHDA and CDR2 as SQIVND (reference sequence). The CDR3 loop is CASTNRGSEKLFF. CDR3 DNA: TGTGCCAGTACAAACAGGGGAAGCGAAAAACTGTTTTTT.

The chain employs TRBV28 and TRBJ1-4, with D maybe TRBD1 (6 bases). V dropped 2 bases and J dropped 7 bases, with 11 bases sitting between them. In germline, CDR1 is MDHEN, CDR2 SYDVKM. The CDR3 is made up of 14 amino acids. The DNA for the CDR3 is TGTGCCAGCAGTTTACAGGGGCAAGTTGAAAAACTGTTTTTT. Its protein product is CASSLQGQVEKLFF.

This clone turned up a few times. V and J are TRBV7-9 and TRBJ1-2; TRBD1 aligns across 7 bases. After removal of 0 bases from V and 5 bases from J, the junction contained 12 bases not matched to a gene. The germline V gene encodes CDR1 SEHNR and CDR2 FQNEAQ (reference sequence). The CDR3 is 17 amino acids. CDR3 nucleotide sequence: TGTGCCAGCAGCTTAGCGCCGGGGGACAGCAACTTTTATGGCTACACCTTC. It encodes CASSLAPGDSNFYGYTF. Variable domain in full (rest from reference TRBV7-9 and TRBJ1-2): DTGVSQNPRHKITKRGQNVTFRCDPISEHNRLYWYRQTLGQGPEFLTYFQNEAQLEKSRLLSDRFSAERPKGSFSTLEIQRTEQGDSAMYLCASSLAPGDSNFYGYTFGSGTRLTVV.

V and J are TRBV6-5 and TRBJ1-2; tentative D call: TRBD1 (5 bases). CDR3 length equals 16 residues. V was shortened by 2 bases and J by 5 bases, with 18 bases between the two germline ends. CDR1 MNHEY and CDR2 SVGAGI come from the germline V gene. The CDR3 DNA sequence: TGTGCCAGCAGTTACGAGTCTCAGGGTCTTTATTATGGCTACACCTTC. Its translation is CASSYESQGLYYGYTF.

The genes are TRBV28 and TRBJ2-7; possibly TRBD2 for D (5 bases). Germline loops: CDR1 MDHEN, CDR2 SYDVKM. Trimming pared 8 bases from V and 0 bases from J, leaving 14 bases between. The CDR3 length is 14 residues. CDR3 amino acids: CASGRPGVSYEQYF. Written as DNA, the CDR3 is TGTGCCAGCGGCCGTCCCGGGGTCTCCTACGAGCAGTACTTC.

V is TRBV5-4 and J is TRBJ2-5, with D possibly matching TRBD2 (5 bases). The V gene lost 6 bases and the J gene lost 5 bases, with 14 bases spanning the gap. Germline loops: CDR1 SGHNT, CDR2 YYREEE (reference sequence). The CDR3 is 13 residues long. The CDR3 spells CASNPRGEETQYF. The CDR3 DNA follows: TGTGCCAGCAACCCCCGGGGAGAGGAGACCCAGTACTTC.

The chain employs TRBV19 and TRBJ2-1; 12 bases match TRBD2. This CDR3 has 15 amino acids. Germline V CDR1 and CDR2: LNHDA, SQIVND (reference sequence). V dropped 4 bases and J dropped 9; count of bases not matched to a gene: 7. This CDR3 reads CASSTRTSGIFEQFF. CDR3 DNA: TGTGCCAGTAGTACTCGGACTAGCGGGATTTTTGAGCAGTTCTTC.

This clone has just a few counts. The chain combines TRBV4-1 with TRBJ1-5; D remains ambiguous. Germline CDR1 reads MGHRA; CDR2 reads YSYEKL. The CDR3 sequence is 15 residues long. V lost 0 bases to trimming and J lost 4 bases, with 10 bases between them. CDR3 in amino acids: CASSQDLAGNQPQHF. The CDR3 DNA reads as TGCGCCAGCAGCCAAGATCTGGCGGGGAATCAGCCCCAGCATTTT.

This clone was detected only once. This sequence joins TRBV18 and TRBJ2-7; D unresolved. The V end was cut by 1 base, the J end by 2 bases, with 9 bases between. Germline loops: CDR1 KGHSH, CDR2 LQKENI. CDR3 length: 14 amino acids. CDR3 in amino acids: CASSPRAVTYEQYF. CDR3 DNA sequence: TGTGCCAGCTCACCACGGGCTGTTACCTACGAGCAGTACTTC. The variable domain in full, with the rest retrieved from reference TRBV18 and TRBJ2-7, is NAGVMQNPRHLVRRRGQEARLRCSPMKGHSHVYWYRQLPEEGLKFMVYLQKENIIDESGMPKERFSAEFPKEGPSILRIQQVVRGDSAAYFCASSPRAVTYEQYFGPGTRLTVT.

J is TRBJ2-1 and V is TRBV7-8; TRBD2 matches at 7 bases. CDR3 size: 15 residues. CDR1 is SGHVS, CDR2 FQNEAQ, per germline. The J segment lost 5 bases and the V segment lost 1 base, leaving 5 bases of the junction unmatched. Here the CDR3 DNA reads TGTGCCAGCAGCTTAGTCGGACTAGAAGACAATGAGCAGTTCTTC. It specifies CASSLVGLEDNEQFF.

This clone has more than one count but fewer than ten. V gene TRBV29-1 combines with J gene TRBJ1-5; D is unresolved. Germline V CDR1 and CDR2: SQVTM, ANQGSEA. The CDR3 runs to 14 residues. Trimming took 4 bases from V and 3 from J, leaving 13 bases between them. The CDR3 DNA reads as TGCAGCGTTGCGCTAGGTGCAACCAATCAGCCCCAGCATTTT. It specifies CSVALGATNQPQHF. Full variable domain (missing parts from reference TRBV29-1 and TRBJ1-5): SAVISQKPSRDICQRGTSLTIQCQVDSQVTMMFWYRQQPGQSLTLIATANQGSEATYESGFVIDKFPISRPNLTFSTLTVSNMSPEDSSIYLCSVALGATNQPQHFGDGTRLSIL.

The genes are TRBV30 and TRBJ1-1; a weak D match, TRBD1 (5 bases). The V gene lost 5 bases and the J gene lost 0 bases, with 13 bases spanning the gap. This CDR3 spans 14 amino acids. The germline gives CDR1 GTSNPN, CDR2 SVGIG (reference sequence). In DNA form, the CDR3 reads TGTGCCTGGGTTCCGACAGTGATGAACACTGAAGCTTTCTTT. Translated, it gives CAWVPTVMNTEAFF.

The rearrangement links TRBV7-2 to TRBJ2-5; D is unclear. The CDR3 runs to 13 residues. V was pared by 5 bases and J by 0 bases, with 7 bases between. Germline V gives CDR1 SGHTA, CDR2 FQGNSA. CDR3 nucleotide sequence: TGTGCCAGCAGCCTATCATACCAAGAGACCCAGTACTTC. It is translated as CASSLSYQETQYF. Drawing the rest from reference TRBV7-2 and TRBJ2-5, the complete variable domain is GAGVSQSPSNKVTEKGKDVELRCDPISGHTALYWYRQSLGQGLEFLIYFQGNSAPDKSGLPSDRFSAERTGGSVSTLTIQRTQQEDSAVYLCASSLSYQETQYFGPGTRLLVL.

The V call is TRBV27, the J call TRBJ1-1; D is uncertain. Germline assignment: CDR1 MNHEY and CDR2 SMNVEV (reference sequence). V was clipped by 8 bases and J by 0 bases, with 16 bases between them. The CDR3 covers 15 residues. Written as DNA, the CDR3 is TGTGCCAGCCTCCCGGCGGGAGGCCTGAACACTGAAGCTTTCTTT. This codes for CASLPAGGLNTEAFF.

J is TRBJ2-3 and V is TRBV30, with D possibly being TRBD2 (5 bases). V shed 4 bases and J shed 1 base, with 9 bases lying between them. Germline CDR1 and CDR2: GTSNPN and SVGIG (reference sequence). This CDR3 contains 13 residues. CDR3 DNA sequence: TGTGCCTGGACGGACTTTCGCACAGATACGCAGTATTTT. This gives the protein CAWTDFRTDTQYF.

J is TRBJ2-7 and V is TRBV6-1, with 11 bases lining up with TRBD2. Germline values: CDR1 MNHNS, CDR2 SASEGT. The CDR3 contains 15 residues. V lost 6 bases to trimming and J lost 7 bases; unmatched junction nucleotides: 11. The CDR3 spells CASRAAGTSGHEQYF. The CDR3, as DNA: TGTGCCAGCAGAGCCGCCGGGACTAGCGGTCATGAGCAGTACTTC.

The chain has TRBV7-8 and TRBJ2-1, with TRBD1 matching 8 bases. Trimming removed 0 bases from V and 5 bases from J; junction bases left unmatched: 6. The CDR3 covers 16 residues. Germline lookup yields CDR1 SGHVS and CDR2 FQNEAQ. Written as DNA, the CDR3 is TGTGCCAGCAGCTTAGCCCAAGGGACAGGTAACAATGAGCAGTTCTTC. Its protein is CASSLAQGTGNNEQFF.

The CDR3: CASRPTGAAEAFF. CDR3 DNA: TGTGCCAGTAGACCAACAGGGGCCGCTGAAGCTTTCTTT. The V and J genes are TRBV19 and TRBJ1-1; 7 bases agree with TRBD1. CDR1 and CDR2 from the germline V gene are LNHDA and SQIVND (reference sequence). Germline trimming cut 6 bases from V and 6 bases from J; bases unmatched to any gene: 7. CDR3 length: 13 residues.

This clone was observed a single time. The CDR3, as DNA: TGTGCCAGCAGAGAGAACCCGGGACTGTCCTCCTACGAGCAGTACTTC. It codes for CASRENPGLSSYEQYF. The V gene is TRBV7-8, the J gene TRBJ2-5, with D maybe TRBD2 (6 bases). The J call is in doubt because the DNA end fits TRBJ2-7 better. The V gene's germline CDR1 is SGHVS and CDR2 FQNEAQ. The CDR3 consists of 16 residues.